These 18 T cell receptor beta chains share one sample of origin, sequenced in a study of blood T cell repertoires in COVID-19. TCRdb's copy holds only in-frame clones and misses some; the assay was immunoSEQ multiplex PCR. The repertoire holds fewer than 250,000 clones, 84% seen once, with about 3.2% in the top ten. Input material: PBMCs or T cells enriched from blood (not recorded which). The receptors originated from a woman in her 30s who had been exposed to COVID-19.

The chain combines TRBV7-8 with TRBJ1-6; D is possibly TRBD1 (6 bases). Trimming took 5 bases from V and 7 from J, leaving 15 bases between them. The CDR3 spans 15 residues. Germline values: CDR1 SGHVS, CDR2 FQNEAQ. The CDR3 is CASSRQTTGNSPLHF. The CDR3 DNA reads TGTGCCAGCAGCCGACAAACTACAGGGAATTCACCCCTCCACTTT.

The chain uses TRBV6-5 and TRBJ2-3; TRBD1 is a possible D gene (6 bases). CDR3 length: 14 amino acids. Germline V gene data show CDR1 as MNHEY and CDR2 as SVGAGI. V was pared by 6 bases and J by 3 bases, with 13 bases between. The DNA of the CDR3 is TGTGCCAGCAGCTTAGGACAGACTACAGATACGCAGTATTTT. Translated, it gives CASSLGQTTDTQYF.

This clone appeared a single time. The V gene is TRBV9, the J gene TRBJ1-2, with 7 nucleotides matching TRBD1. The CDR3 spans 16 residues. The J segment lost 3 bases and the V segment lost 1 base, leaving 9 bases of the junction unmatched. Looked up from germline, CDR1 is SGDLS and CDR2 is YYNGEE. CDR3 amino acids: CASSVNRGYGDYGYTF. As DNA, the CDR3 is TGTGCCAGCAGCGTAAACAGGGGATACGGGGACTATGGCTACACCTTC.

In its sample, this clone ranks as medium-sized (0.01 to 0.1%). The chain has TRBV11-2 and TRBJ1-1; D is unclear. Germline CDR1 and CDR2: SGHAT and FQNNGV. CDR3 length: 13 residues. Trimming removed 0 bases at V and 5 bases at J, with 7 bases between. Here the CDR3 DNA reads TGTGCCAGCAGCTTAGATTTTCGGACTGAAGCTTTCTTT. Its protein is CASSLDFRTEAFF.

This clone was detected a few times. The chain carries TRBV6-5 and TRBJ2-7; D not certain. The germline V gene encodes CDR1 MNHEY and CDR2 SVGAGI. CDR3 length: 14 residues. Trimming removed 6 bases at V and 2 bases at J, with 14 bases between. CDR3 DNA sequence: TGTGCCAGCAGCCTCACTGACACGACCTACGAGCAGTACTTC. Its protein product is CASSLTDTTYEQYF.

The J gene is TRBJ2-2, the V gene TRBV7-9; tentatively, D is TRBD1 (6 bases). The CDR3 runs to 15 residues. Germline V gene data show CDR1 as SEHNR and CDR2 as FQNEAQ (reference sequence). Deletions cut 7 bases from V and 3 bases from J, with 15 bases between. This CDR3 reads CASTQSGAYTGELFF. The DNA of the CDR3 is TGTGCCAGCACCCAGTCAGGGGCTTACACCGGGGAGCTGTTTTTT. Looking up the rest from reference TRBV7-9 and TRBJ2-2 gives the full variable domain: DTGVSQNPRHKITKRGQNVTFRCDPISEHNRLYWYRQTLGQGPEFLTYFQNEAQLEKSRLLSDRFSAERPKGSFSTLEIQRTEQGDSAMYLCASTQSGAYTGELFFGEGSRLTVL.

In this sample, this clone turned up a few times. V gene TRBV5-1 combines with J gene TRBJ1-4; D call uncertain. Germline V CDR1 and CDR2: SGHRS, YFSETQ. The V end was cut by 1 base, the J end by 0 bases, with 7 bases between. The CDR3 loop spans 15 amino acids. CDR3 nucleotide sequence: TGCGCCAGCAGCTTGAGCCTCCCAACTAATGAAAAACTGTTTTTT. Its protein is CASSLSLPTNEKLFF.

The table lists this clone with a few counts. The chain employs TRBV4-3 and TRBJ1-5; D gene uncertain. V lost 0 bases to trimming and J lost 4 bases, with 13 bases between them. The CDR3 runs to 16 residues. Germline assignment: CDR1 LGHNA and CDR2 YSLEER. Here the CDR3 DNA reads TGCGCCAGCAGCCAAGACCTGAATGGACTAAATCAGCCCCAGCATTTT. Protein product: CASSQDLNGLNQPQHF.

The chain employs TRBV5-8 and TRBJ1-4; the D is unclear. The V end lost 4 bases, the J end lost 6 bases, and 7 bases lay between the germline ends. Germline V CDR1 and CDR2: SGHTS, YDEGEE. The CDR3 contains 12 residues. The chain's CDR3 is CASSIADEKLFF. The DNA of the CDR3 is TGTGCCAGCAGCATTGCAGATGAAAAACTGTTTTTT.

The chain links TRBV7-9 to TRBJ1-1; 8 bases are shared with TRBD1. Trimming removed 2 bases from V and 2 bases from J; junction bases left unmatched: 4. Per germline, CDR1 SEHNR and CDR2 FQNEAQ (reference sequence). The CDR3 consists of 15 residues. The CDR3 protein is CASSLQGARNTEAFF. The CDR3 region has the DNA TGTGCCAGCAGCTTACAGGGGGCGAGAAACACTGAAGCTTTCTTT.

V and J are TRBV9 and TRBJ2-7, with 7 nucleotides matching TRBD2. V trimming: 2 bases; J trimming: 0 bases; junction bases outside the gene matches: 2. This CDR3 has 14 residues. The germline V gene encodes CDR1 SGDLS and CDR2 YYNGEE. For the CDR3, the DNA is TGTGCCAGCAGCGTCGGGGGGTTCTCCTACGAGCAGTACTTC. It is translated as CASSVGGFSYEQYF.

This sequence joins TRBV19 and TRBJ2-1, with D possibly matching TRBD2 (5 bases). This CDR3 is 11 amino acids long. Germline V lookup: CDR1 LNHDA, CDR2 SQIVND (reference sequence). Trimming cost V 3 bases and J 11 bases, with 8 bases left between them. The DNA for the CDR3 is TGTGCCAGTAGTATCGGGGAGAAGCAGTTCTTC. This translates into CASSIGEKQFF.

The genes are TRBV7-9 and TRBJ2-5; 7 positions match TRBD2. The V gene's germline CDR1 is SEHNR and CDR2 FQNEAQ (reference sequence). V lost 4 bases to trimming and J lost 3 bases; unmatched junction nucleotides: 5. The CDR3 totals 14 residues. The DNA for the CDR3 is TGTGCCAGCAGCTCGGGACTAAGGGAAGAGACCCAGTACTTC. Protein: CASSSGLREETQYF.

The CDR3 DNA is TGTGCCAGCAGCTTTGTGGGGGTTAAGGGACAGGGTTCATCGAACACTGAAGCTTTCTTT. Translation: CASSFVGVKGQGSSNTEAFF. The chain links TRBV12-1 to TRBJ1-1; the table's D call, TRBD1, has no DNA check behind it. TRBV12-1 is classified as a pseudogene. The CDR3 length is 20 residues.

The chain combines TRBV5-5 with TRBJ1-6; the D is unclear. Germline lookup yields CDR1 SGHKS and CDR2 YYEKEE (reference sequence). Trimming removed 4 bases at V and 7 bases at J, with 18 bases between. This CDR3 has 16 residues. The CDR3 loop is CASSILPGFGNSPLHF. CDR3 nucleotide sequence: TGTGCCAGCAGCATCCTACCGGGTTTCGGGAATTCACCCCTCCACTTT.

The rearrangement joins TRBV7-9 to TRBJ1-3, with D tentatively TRBD1 (6 bases). This CDR3 has 16 residues. V was clipped by 4 bases and J by 0 bases, with 13 bases between them. Germline-derived CDR1 and CDR2 are SEHNR and FQNEAQ (reference sequence). In nucleotides, the CDR3 is TGTGCCAGCAGCTCCGGACAGAGCGCCTCTGGAAACACCATATATTTT. It translates to CASSSGQSASGNTIYF.

This chain joins TRBV3-1 (or the pseudogene TRBV3-2) and TRBJ1-6; 9 positions match TRBD1. Per germline, CDR1 LGHDT and CDR2 YNNKEL (reference sequence). This CDR3 comprises 16 residues. Trimming cost V 2 bases and J 3 bases; bases outside gene matches: 2. This CDR3 reads CASSQLGQGYNSPLHF. CDR3 DNA: TGTGCCAGCAGCCAATTGGGACAGGGCTATAATTCACCCCTCCACTTT.

This clone has just one count. This chain connects TRBV19 to TRBJ2-1; D is undetermined. The V gene's germline CDR1 is LNHDA and CDR2 SQIVND (reference sequence). V lost 0 bases and J lost 2, with 8 bases in between. CDR3 length: 15 amino acids. The chain's CDR3 is CASSIEARTYNEQFF. CDR3 bases: TGTGCCAGTAGTATAGAGGCCAGAACCTACAATGAGCAGTTCTTC. Variable domain in full (rest from reference TRBV19 and TRBJ2-1): DGGITQSPKYLFRKEGQNVTLSCEQNLNHDAMYWYRQDPGQGLRLIYYSQIVNDFQKGDIAEGYSVSREKKESFPLTVTSAQKNPTAFYLCASSIEARTYNEQFFGPGTRLTVL.